These 2 T cell receptor beta chains were all obtained from the same sample, sequenced in a study. Sequencing used immunoSEQ multiplex PCR; TCRdb keeps in-frame clones, though not all of them. The sample records around 49,000 clones, over 85% being singletons. Sequenced sample: PBMCs. The receptors come from a man between 40 and 49 years old with rheumatoid arthritis.

This chain joins TRBV25-1 and TRBJ2-5, with 8 nucleotides matching TRBD2. Germline V gene sequence: CDR1 MGHDK, CDR2 SYGVNS. This CDR3 region has 16 residues. The junction had 12 bases not matched to a gene; V was cut back by 2 bases and J by 7 bases. In nucleotides, the CDR3 is TGTGCCAGCAGTGAAAGCAGAAGCGGGGGCGGTGGGACCCAGTACTTC. This codes for CASSESRSGGGGTQYF.

The rearrangement links TRBV10-3 to TRBJ2-7; 8 bases match TRBD2. CDR3 size: 15 residues. Losses at the gene ends were 2 bases for V and 2 bases for J; bases not matched to a gene: 5. Germline CDR1 ENHRY, CDR2 SYGVKD. In DNA, the CDR3 is TGTGCCATCAGTGAGCCCAGCGGGAGCGCCTACGAGCAGTACTTC. This encodes CAISEPSGSAYEQYF.